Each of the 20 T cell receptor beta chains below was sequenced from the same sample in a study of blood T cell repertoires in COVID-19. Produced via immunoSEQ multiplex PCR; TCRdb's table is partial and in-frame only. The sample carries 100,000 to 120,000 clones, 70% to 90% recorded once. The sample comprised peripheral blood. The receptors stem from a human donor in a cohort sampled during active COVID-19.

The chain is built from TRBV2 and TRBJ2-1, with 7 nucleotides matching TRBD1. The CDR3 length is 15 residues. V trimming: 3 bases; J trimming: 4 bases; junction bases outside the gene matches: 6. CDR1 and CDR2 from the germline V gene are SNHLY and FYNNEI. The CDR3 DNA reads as TGTGCCAGCAGTGAGAACAGGGGATTTTACAATGAGCAGTTCTTC. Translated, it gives CASSENRGFYNEQFF.

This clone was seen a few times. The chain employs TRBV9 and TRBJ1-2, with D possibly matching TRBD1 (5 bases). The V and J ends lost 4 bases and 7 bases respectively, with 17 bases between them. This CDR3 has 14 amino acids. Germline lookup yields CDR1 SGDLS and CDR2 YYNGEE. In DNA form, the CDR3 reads TGTGCCAGCAGCACAGGTGGCGGCACTTCTGGCTACACCTTC. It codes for CASSTGGGTSGYTF.

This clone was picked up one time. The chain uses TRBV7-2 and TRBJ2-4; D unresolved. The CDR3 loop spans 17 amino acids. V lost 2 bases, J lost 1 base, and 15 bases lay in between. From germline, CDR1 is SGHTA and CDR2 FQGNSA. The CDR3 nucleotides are TGTGCCAGCAGCTTAACCAGGCCTGGTATCGCCAAAAACATTCAGTACTTC. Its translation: CASSLTRPGIAKNIQYF.

CDR3 coding DNA: TGTGCCAGCAGCTTAGACAGGGTCGGGCACGAGCAGTACTTC. Amino acid sequence: CASSLDRVGHEQYF. This chain joins TRBV11-2 and TRBJ2-7, with a weak D call TRBD1 (5 bases). Trimming removed 0 bases from V and 5 bases from J, with 11 bases in between. The CDR3 loop spans 14 amino acids. Germline-derived CDR1 and CDR2 are SGHAT and FQNNGV.

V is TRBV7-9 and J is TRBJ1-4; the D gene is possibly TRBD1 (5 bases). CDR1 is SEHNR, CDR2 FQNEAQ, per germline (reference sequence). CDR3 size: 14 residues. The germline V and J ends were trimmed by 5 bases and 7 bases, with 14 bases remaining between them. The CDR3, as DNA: TGTGCCAGCAGCCCGGGGGGATTAGGTGAAAAACTGTTTTTT. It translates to CASSPGGLGEKLFF.

The CDR3 region is CAWSASFYTEAFF. The CDR3 bases are TGTGCCTGGAGTGCTAGTTTTTACACTGAAGCTTTCTTT. The chain is built from TRBV30 and TRBJ1-1; D not certain. V was clipped by 1 base and J by 3 bases, with 9 bases between them. The CDR3 spans 13 residues. The germline V gene has CDR1 GTSNPN and CDR2 SVGIG (reference sequence).

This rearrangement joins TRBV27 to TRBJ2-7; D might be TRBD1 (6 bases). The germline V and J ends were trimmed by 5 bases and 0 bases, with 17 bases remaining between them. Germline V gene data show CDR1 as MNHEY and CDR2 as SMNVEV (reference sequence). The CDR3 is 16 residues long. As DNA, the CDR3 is TGTGCCAGCAGTCCCTACCGACAGGCCAGCTCCTACGAGCAGTACTTC. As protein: CASSPYRQASSYEQYF.

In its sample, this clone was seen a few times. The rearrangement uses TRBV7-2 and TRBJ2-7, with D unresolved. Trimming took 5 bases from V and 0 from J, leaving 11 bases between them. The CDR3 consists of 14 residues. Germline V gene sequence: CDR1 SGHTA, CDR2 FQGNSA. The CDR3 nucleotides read TGTGCCAGCAGCCCATACCGAGGCTCCTACGAGCAGTACTTC. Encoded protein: CASSPYRGSYEQYF. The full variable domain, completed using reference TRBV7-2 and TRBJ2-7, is GAGVSQSPSNKVTEKGKDVELRCDPISGHTALYWYRQSLGQGLEFLIYFQGNSAPDKSGLPSDRFSAERTGGSVSTLTIQRTQQEDSAVYLCASSPYRGSYEQYFGPGTRLTVT.

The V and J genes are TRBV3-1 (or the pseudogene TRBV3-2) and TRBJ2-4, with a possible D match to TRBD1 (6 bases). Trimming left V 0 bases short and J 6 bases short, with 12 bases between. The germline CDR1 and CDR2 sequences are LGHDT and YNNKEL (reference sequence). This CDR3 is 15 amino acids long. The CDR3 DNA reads TGTGCCAGCAGCCAAGAAACCCAGGGGAGAAACATTCAGTACTTC. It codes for CASSQETQGRNIQYF.

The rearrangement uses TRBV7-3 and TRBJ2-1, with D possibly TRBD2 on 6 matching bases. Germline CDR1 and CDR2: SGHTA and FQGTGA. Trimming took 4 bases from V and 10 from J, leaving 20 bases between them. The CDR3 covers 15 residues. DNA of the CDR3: TGTGCCAGCAGCTACTCCTCGGGGGATCGGTGGGAGCAGTTCTTC. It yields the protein CASSYSSGDRWEQFF. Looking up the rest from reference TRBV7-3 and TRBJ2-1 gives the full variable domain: GAGVSQTPSNKVTEKGKYVELRCDPISGHTALYWYRQSLGQGPEFLIYFQGTGAADDSGLPNDRFFAVRPEGSVSTLKIQRTERGDSAVYLCASSYSSGDRWEQFFGPGTRLTVL.

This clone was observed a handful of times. The CDR3 loop reads CASGRTGEGQPQHF. DNA for the CDR3: TGTGCCAGCGGCAGGACAGGGGAAGGTCAGCCCCAGCATTTT. The chain links TRBV27 to TRBJ1-5, with 9 nucleotides matching TRBD1. The CDR3 is 14 residues long. CDR1 and CDR2 from the germline V gene are MNHEY and SMNVEV (reference sequence). V lost 8 bases and J lost 6; bases outside the gene matches: 8.

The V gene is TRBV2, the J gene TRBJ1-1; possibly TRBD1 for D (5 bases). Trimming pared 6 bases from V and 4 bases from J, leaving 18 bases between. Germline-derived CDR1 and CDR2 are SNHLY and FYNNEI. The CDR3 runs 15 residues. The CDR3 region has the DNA TGTGCCAGCAGCCCCATGGGGGGGGACGTCACTGAAGCTTTCTTT. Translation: CASSPMGGDVTEAFF.

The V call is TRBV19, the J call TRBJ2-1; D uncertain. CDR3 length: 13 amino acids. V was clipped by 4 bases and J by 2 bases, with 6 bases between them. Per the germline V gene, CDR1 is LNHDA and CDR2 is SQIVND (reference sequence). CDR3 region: CASSKLAYNEQFF. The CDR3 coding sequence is TGTGCCAGTAGTAAATTAGCCTACAATGAGCAGTTCTTC.

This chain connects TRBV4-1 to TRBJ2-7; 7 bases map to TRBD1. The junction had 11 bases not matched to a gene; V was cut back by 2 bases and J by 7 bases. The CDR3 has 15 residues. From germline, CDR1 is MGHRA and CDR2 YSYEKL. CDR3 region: CASSQSYRGSLEQYF. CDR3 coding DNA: TGCGCCAGCAGCCAATCCTACAGGGGCTCCTTGGAGCAGTACTTC.

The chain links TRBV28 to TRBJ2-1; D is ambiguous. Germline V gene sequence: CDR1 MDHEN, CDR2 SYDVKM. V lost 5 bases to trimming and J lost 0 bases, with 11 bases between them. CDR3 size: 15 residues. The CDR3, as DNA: TGTGCCAGCAGTGCTGCTAGGAGCTCCTACAATGAGCAGTTCTTC. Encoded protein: CASSAARSSYNEQFF.

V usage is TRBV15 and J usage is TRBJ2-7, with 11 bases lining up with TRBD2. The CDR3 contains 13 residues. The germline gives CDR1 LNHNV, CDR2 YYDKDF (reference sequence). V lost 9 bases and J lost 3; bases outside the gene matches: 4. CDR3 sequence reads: CATKLAGGYEQYF. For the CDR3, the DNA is TGTGCCACAAAGCTAGCGGGAGGCTACGAGCAGTACTTC.

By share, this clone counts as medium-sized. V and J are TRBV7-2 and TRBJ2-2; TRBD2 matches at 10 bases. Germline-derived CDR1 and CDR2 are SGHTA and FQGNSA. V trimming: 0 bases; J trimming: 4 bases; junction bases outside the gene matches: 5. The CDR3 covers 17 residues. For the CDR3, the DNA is TGTGCCAGCAGCTTAGCCCACACTAGCGGGGCCACCGGGGAGCTGTTTTTT. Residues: CASSLAHTSGATGELFF. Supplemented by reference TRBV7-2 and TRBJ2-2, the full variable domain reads GAGVSQSPSNKVTEKGKDVELRCDPISGHTALYWYRQSLGQGLEFLIYFQGNSAPDKSGLPSDRFSAERTGGSVSTLTIQRTQQEDSAVYLCASSLAHTSGATGELFFGEGSRLTVL.

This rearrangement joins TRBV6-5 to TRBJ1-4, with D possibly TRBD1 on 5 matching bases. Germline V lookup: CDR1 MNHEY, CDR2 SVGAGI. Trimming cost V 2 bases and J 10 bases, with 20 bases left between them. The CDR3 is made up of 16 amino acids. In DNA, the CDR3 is TGTGCCAGCAGTTACGGAGGGGAGGGGCATTATGCAAAACTGTTTTTT. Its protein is CASSYGGEGHYAKLFF.

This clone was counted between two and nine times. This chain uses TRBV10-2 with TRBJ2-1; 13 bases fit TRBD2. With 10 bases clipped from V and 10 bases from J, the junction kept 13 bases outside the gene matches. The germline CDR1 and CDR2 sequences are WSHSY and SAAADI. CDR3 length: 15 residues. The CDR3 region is CATLGSPGLAGEQFF. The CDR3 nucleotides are TGCGCCACCCTGGGGTCCCCGGGACTAGCGGGAGAGCAGTTCTTC.

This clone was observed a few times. CDR3 amino acids: CASSLSQGVWGYEQYF. The CDR3 DNA is TGTGCCAGCAGCCTTTCCCAGGGGGTTTGGGGCTACGAGCAGTACTTC. The chain joins TRBV5-6 to TRBJ2-7; 7 bases align to TRBD1. V dropped 4 bases and J dropped 3; count of bases not matched to a gene: 13. Germline V gene sequence: CDR1 SGHDT, CDR2 YYEEEE. The CDR3 is 16 amino acids.